This T cell receptor (beta chain) came from a study of high-grade serous ovarian cancer treatment subgroups. The study's findings and limits: Tumors within one patient showed repertoire similarity of roughly 0.095 to 0.8.

Trimming left V 11 bases short and J 0 bases short, with 14 bases between. Looked up from germline, CDR1 is MNHNS and CDR2 is SASEGT. The CDR3 extends over 14 amino acids. TCRdb keeps only in-frame clones here, not all; method: immunoSEQ multiplex PCR. The data show about 4,900 clones, roughly 70% seen once. Tumor samples were taken before definitive surgery or chemotherapy. About this clone itself: Its specificity is unknown.

This clonotype was sampled from a human donor with high-grade serous ovarian cancer. The sequencing sample was made of tumor tissue. This chain uses TRBV6-1 with TRBJ1-3; D is unresolved. As DNA, the CDR3 is TGTGCCGGCGGAGAGATGGCCTCTGGAAACACCATATATTTT. Its protein product is CAGGEMASGNTIYF.